A selection of T cell receptor beta chains follows, all from one sample in a study of patients and donors after allogeneic stem cell transplantation. TCRdb re-analysed the RT-PCR reads in MiXCR, keeping a single row per CDR3 protein. The sample includes about a million distinct CDR3 sequences, roughly 18% seen only once; the top ten take roughly 6.4%. Specimen: blood, either unsorted or a sorted T cell fraction (not recorded which). These receptors all come from a human donor who was either an allogeneic HSCT recipient or a stem cell or donor lymphocyte infusion donor (not recorded which). It is not recorded whose cells these are; they may come from a transplant donor. Each CDR3 is given with its conserved first and last residue. D genes are given only for firm matches. Not all rows give a size; the values are once, few, many and, for expanded clones, a class.

>TRBJ1-3|TRBV12-3/TRBV12-4|-|-
CASSHRRSGNTIYF
TGTGCCAGCAGCCATCGGAGGTCTGGAAACACCATATATTTT
>TRBJ2-3|TRBV4-1|-|-
CASSPAVSGGVDTQYF
TGCGCCAGCAGCCCAGCGGTCTCTGGGGGTGTAGATACGCAGTATTTT
>TRBJ2-3|TRBV7-3|-|few
CASSLRSWPTDTQYF
TGTGCCAGCAGCTTACGGTCGTGGCCCACAGATACGCAGTATTTT
>TRBJ2-2|TRBV24-1|TRBD2|-
CATRQAGGRTGELFF
TGTGCCACCAGACAGGCGGGAGGGCGCACCGGGGAGCTGTTTTTT
>TRBJ2-7|TRBV15|-|-
CATSNAQGEDEQYF
TGTGCCACCAGCAACGCCCAGGGGGAGGACGAGCAGTACTTC
>TRBJ1-4|TRBV29-1|-|-
CSVESSLGAEKLFF
TGCAGCGTTGAAAGCTCTCTGGGGGCTGAAAAACTGTTTTTT
>TRBJ2-5|TRBV27|-|few
CASSLSPEETQYF
TGTGCCAGCAGTTTATCGCCGGAGGAGACCCAGTACTTC
>TRBJ2-6|TRBV19|-|-
CASSIRRVSLANVLTF
TGTGCCAGTAGTATAAGGCGGGTCAGTTTGGCCAACGTCCTGACTTTC
>TRBJ2-5|TRBV20-1|TRBD1|few
CSARGQGNAETQYF
TGCAGTGCTAGGGGACAGGGAAACGCGGAGACCCAGTACTTC
>TRBJ2-1|TRBV7-9|-|-
CASSSFSEYNEQFF
TGTGCCAGCAGCTCCTTTAGCGAGTACAATGAGCAGTTCTTC
>TRBJ2-4|TRBV6-2/TRBV6-3|-|-
CASSTDRILAKNIQYF
TGTGCCAGCAGTACCGACAGAATTCTAGCCAAAAACATTCAGTACTTC
>TRBJ2-7|TRBV7-9|TRBD1|many
CASSRPDRNEQYF
TGTGCCAGCAGCCGCCCGGACAGGAACGAGCAGTACTTC
>TRBJ1-5|TRBV6-1|TRBD1|-
CASRTSLPDRGNQPQHF
TGTGCCAGCAGGACCTCACTCCCGGACAGGGGTAATCAGCCCCAGCATTTT
>TRBJ1-5|TRBV6-2/TRBV6-3|-|few
CASSNGWGQPQHF
TGTGCCAGCAGTAACGGCTGGGGGCAGCCCCAGCATTTT
>TRBJ1-5|TRBV12-3/TRBV12-4|-|few
CASSGGTSNQPQHF
TGTGCCAGCAGCGGCGGTACCAGCAATCAGCCCCAGCATTTT
>TRBJ2-1|TRBV7-8|-|-
CASQGSYNEQFF
TGTGCCAGCCAGGGGTCCTACAATGAGCAGTTCTTC
>TRBJ1-5|TRBV3-1|-|few
CASSQDRAGGNQPQHF
TGTGCCAGCAGCCAAGATCGGGCAGGGGGCAATCAGCCCCAGCATTTT
>TRBJ2-6|TRBV21-1|-|-
CASSKDGCGTEGANVLTF
TGTGCCAGCAGCAAAGATGGCTGCGGTACGGAAGGGGCCAACGTCCTGACTTTC
>TRBJ1-4|TRBV7-9|-|-
CASILETDVDEKLFF
TGTGCCAGCATCCTTGAAACGGATGTTGACGAAAAACTGTTTTTT
>TRBJ2-2|TRBV5-5|TRBD2|-
CASSPGLAALPNTGELFF
TGTGCCAGCAGCCCGGGACTAGCGGCTTTACCGAACACCGGGGAGCTGTTTTTT
>TRBJ2-1|TRBV12-3/TRBV12-4|TRBD1|many
CASRQDRGSYNEQFF
TGTGCCAGCAGGCAAGACAGGGGTTCCTACAATGAGCAGTTCTTC
>TRBJ1-1|TRBV5-1|TRBD1|few
CASSPTGDDTEAFF
TGCGCCAGCAGCCCCACAGGGGACGACACTGAAGCTTTCTTT
>TRBJ2-1|TRBV24-1|-|-
CATSDLRTDSYNEQFF
TGTGCCACCAGTGATCTACGAACGGACAGTTACAATGAGCAGTTCTTC
>TRBJ2-4|TRBV11-2|TRBD1|-
CASSPGTGGGNIQYF
TGTGCCAGCAGCCCGGGGACAGGGGGAGGAAACATTCAGTACTTC
>TRBJ2-1|TRBV7-3|-|few
CASSLNPPREQFF
TGTGCCAGCAGCTTAAATCCCCCCCGTGAGCAGTTCTTC
>TRBJ1-3|TRBV12-3/TRBV12-4|-|-
CASTLGLVGNTIYF
TGTGCCAGCACCCTGGGGTTGGTTGGAAACACCATATATTTT
>TRBJ2-2|TRBV24-1|-|few
CAVNRDGGTGELFF
TGTGCCGTGAACAGGGACGGCGGCACCGGGGAGCTGTTTTTT
>TRBJ2-1|TRBV20-1|TRBD1|-
CSAPHDRDNEQFF
TGCAGTGCCCCCCACGACAGGGACAATGAGCAGTTCTTC
>TRBJ2-2|TRBV5-5|-|-
CASSLGSSTGELFF
TGTGCCAGCAGCTTGGGGTCCTCTACCGGGGAGCTGTTTTTT
>TRBJ1-1|TRBV20-1|-|few
CSAKGGEMNTEAFF
TGCAGTGCTAAGGGTGGTGAAATGAACACTGAAGCTTTCTTT
>TRBJ1-1|TRBV6-2/TRBV6-3|TRBD1|few
CASSTTGTGGTEAFF
TGTGCCAGCAGTACCACCGGGACAGGGGGCACTGAAGCTTTCTTT
>TRBJ1-3|TRBV6-5|TRBD1|many
CASSYGARGPGNTIYF
TGTGCCAGCAGTTACGGTGCCAGGGGGCCTGGAAACACCATATATTTT
>TRBJ1-1|TRBV27|-|few
CASSSKQVLTEAFF
TGTGCCAGCAGTTCAAAACAGGTGCTCACTGAAGCTTTCTTT
>TRBJ2-3|TRBV29-1|-|-
CSVVRVGGHFF
TGCAGCGTTGTGAGAGTGGGGGGCCACTTCTTT
>TRBJ2-5|TRBV6-2/TRBV6-3|-|-
CANPGETQYF
TGTGCCAATCCGGGCGAGACCCAGTACTTC
>TRBJ1-1|TRBV4-2|-|few
CASSQATGPNTEAFF
TGTGCCAGCAGCCAGGCAACAGGGCCCAACACTGAAGCTTTCTTT
>TRBJ2-1|TRBV28|-|many
CASSLPQGNYNEQFF
TGTGCCAGCAGTCTCCCTCAGGGGAACTACAATGAGCAGTTCTTC
>TRBJ2-7|TRBV12-3/TRBV12-4|-|few
CASSPSDPGFRHYEQYF
TGTGCCAGCAGCCCTTCTGACCCGGGATTTAGACACTACGAGCAGTACTTC
>TRBJ2-5|TRBV12-3/TRBV12-4|TRBD2|few
CASRTSGRSGETQYF
TGTGCCAGCAGGACTAGCGGGAGGAGCGGAGAGACCCAGTACTTC
>TRBJ1-2|TRBV7-9|-|-
CASSLGGARGYGYTF
TGTGCCAGCAGCCTGGGGGGGGCGCGGGGCTATGGCTACACCTTC
>TRBJ2-1|TRBV3-1|-|-
CASSQVFSMKGDEQFF
TGTGCCAGCAGCCAAGTCTTCTCAATGAAGGGTGATGAGCAGTTCTTC
>TRBJ2-3|TRBV6-5|TRBD2|-
CASSYSRAGVSPDTQYF
TGTGCCAGCAGTTACTCGAGAGCGGGAGTGTCTCCAGATACGCAGTATTTT
>TRBJ1-2|TRBV9|-|-
CASSPPGLSPYGYTF
TGTGCCAGCAGCCCGCCTGGGCTCTCGCCCTATGGCTACACCTTC
>TRBJ2-7|TRBV20-1|TRBD1|-
CSSSLGTGTYEQYF
TGCAGTTCGAGCCTTGGGACAGGGACCTACGAGCAGTACTTC
>TRBJ2-5|TRBV20-1|-|few
CSASLLYQETQYF
TGCAGTGCGAGTCTTCTGTACCAAGAGACCCAGTACTTC
>TRBJ2-4|TRBV5-1|-|few
CASSLTWVANIQYF
TGCGCCAGCAGCTTAACCTGGGTAGCAAACATTCAGTACTTC
>TRBJ2-5|TRBV6-5|-|-
CASSYSWSPTQYF
TGTGCCAGCAGTTACTCATGGAGTCCGACCCAGTACTTC
>TRBJ1-5|TRBV2|-|few
CASSEAGQGGRLNQPQHF
TGTGCCAGCAGTGAAGCAGGGCAGGGTGGGAGACTGAATCAGCCCCAGCATTTT
>TRBJ1-6|TRBV5-1|-|few
CASSSGQRNSPLHF
TGCGCCAGCAGCTCCGGACAGCGGAACTCACCCCTCCACTTT
>TRBJ2-4|TRBV29-1|-|-
CSVLKLGENIQYF
TGCAGCGTGCTCAAGCTGGGGGAAAACATTCAGTACTTC
>TRBJ2-5|TRBV12-3/TRBV12-4|TRBD2|-
CASSPSGGDRRETQYF
TGTGCCAGCAGTCCCAGCGGGGGGGACCGGAGGGAGACCCAGTACTTC
>TRBJ1-1|TRBV6-2/TRBV6-3|-|few
CASSWGPYRAEAFF
TGTGCCAGCAGTTGGGGACCTTATCGGGCTGAAGCTTTCTTT
>TRBJ2-4|TRBV12-3/TRBV12-4|-|few
CASSYRLAKNIQYF
TGTGCCAGCAGTTACAGGCTAGCCAAAAACATTCAGTACTTC
>TRBJ2-5|TRBV7-9|-|few
CASSGRSWTQYF
TGTGCCAGCAGCGGGAGGTCTTGGACCCAGTACTTC
>TRBJ2-3|TRBV10-3|-|few
CAIRDDSSTDTQYF
TGTGCCATCAGAGACGACAGTAGCACAGATACGCAGTATTTT